These T cell receptor beta chains were read from a single sample in a study of T cells in Graves' hyperthyroidism and ophthalmopathy. TCRdb called the multiplex PCR reads again in MiXCR, with one record for every CDR3 protein. The sample has 650,000 to 750,000 distinct CDR3 sequences, around 13% seen once; the top ten hold roughly 10%. The sequenced sample consisted of blood. Source of these receptors: a woman aged 18-35 years with Graves' hyperthyroidism. The CDR3 runs from the conserved cysteine through the conserved F or W. Rows may omit the clone size; those that give it use once, few, many or a size class.

v_call clone_size cdr3_aa
TRBV24-1 - CATSDRGTVSYNEQFF
TRBV6-5 few CASSYSTSRETQYF
TRBV6-2/TRBV6-3 many CASSPRGGEASPLHF
TRBV7-9 - CASSLGSSEQYF
TRBV9 few CASSVGPDRLIYEQYF
TRBV18 - CASSTRDRGRGNTIYF
TRBV2 - CASTPGGPREKLFF
TRBV6-5 - CASSYGGQSSYNEQFF
TRBV19 - CASSGAGTGEEKLFF
TRBV4-1 few CASSQDPGSNYGYTF
TRBV6-1 - CASRGQGEQSPLHF
TRBV6-1 many CASSLLVSSGNNEQFF
TRBV4-3 - CASSQELAGGQEQYF
TRBV25-1 few CASSPPLLRGPSRFQETRYF